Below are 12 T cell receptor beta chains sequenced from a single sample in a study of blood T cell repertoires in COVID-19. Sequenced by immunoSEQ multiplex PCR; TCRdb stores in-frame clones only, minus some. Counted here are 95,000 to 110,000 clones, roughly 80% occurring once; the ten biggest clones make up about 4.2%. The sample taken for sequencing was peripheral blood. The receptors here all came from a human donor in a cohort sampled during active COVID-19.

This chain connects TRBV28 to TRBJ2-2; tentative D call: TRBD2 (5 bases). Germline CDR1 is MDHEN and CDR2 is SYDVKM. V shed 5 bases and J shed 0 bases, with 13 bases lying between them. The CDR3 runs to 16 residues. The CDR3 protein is CASSAHEGSNTGELFF. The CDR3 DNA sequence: TGTGCCAGCAGTGCCCACGAGGGCTCGAACACCGGGGAGCTGTTTTTT.

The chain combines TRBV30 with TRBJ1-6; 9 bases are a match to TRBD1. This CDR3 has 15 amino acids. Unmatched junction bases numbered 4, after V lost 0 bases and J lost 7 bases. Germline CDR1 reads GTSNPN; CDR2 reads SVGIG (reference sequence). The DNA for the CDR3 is TGTGCCTGGAGTGTAGGGGGACAGGGAAATTCACCCCTCCACTTT. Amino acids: CAWSVGGQGNSPLHF.

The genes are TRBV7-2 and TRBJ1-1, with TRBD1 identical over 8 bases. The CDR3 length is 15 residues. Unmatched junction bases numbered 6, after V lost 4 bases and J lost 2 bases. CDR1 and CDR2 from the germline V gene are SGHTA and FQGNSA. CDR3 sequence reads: CASSYTGGYNTEAFF. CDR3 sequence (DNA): TGTGCCAGCAGCTATACAGGGGGGTATAACACTGAAGCTTTCTTT. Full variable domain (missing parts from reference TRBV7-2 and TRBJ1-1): GAGVSQSPSNKVTEKGKDVELRCDPISGHTALYWYRQSLGQGLEFLIYFQGNSAPDKSGLPSDRFSAERTGGSVSTLTIQRTQQEDSAVYLCASSYTGGYNTEAFFGQGTRLTVV.

The CDR3 reads CAWNMGGGNEQYF. The CDR3 DNA sequence: TGTGCCTGGAATATGGGGGGGGGAAACGAGCAGTACTTC. V is TRBV30 and J is TRBJ2-7, with 7 bases that match TRBD2. Germline V gene lookup returns CDR1 GTSNPN and CDR2 SVGIG (reference sequence). Trimming cost V 4 bases and J 5 bases; bases outside gene matches: 8. The CDR3 covers 13 residues.

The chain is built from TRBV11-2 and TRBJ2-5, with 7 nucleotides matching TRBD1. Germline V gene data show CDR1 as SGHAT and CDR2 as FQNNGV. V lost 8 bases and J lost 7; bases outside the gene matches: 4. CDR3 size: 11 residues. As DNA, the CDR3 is TGTGCCAGCGAGGGGGCGGTGACCCAGTACTTC. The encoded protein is CASEGAVTQYF.

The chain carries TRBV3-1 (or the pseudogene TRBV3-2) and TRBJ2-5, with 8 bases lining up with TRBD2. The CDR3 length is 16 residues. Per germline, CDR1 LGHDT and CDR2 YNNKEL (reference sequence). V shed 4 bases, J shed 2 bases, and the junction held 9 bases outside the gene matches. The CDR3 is CASSLHGAGDQETQYF. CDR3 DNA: TGTGCCAGCAGCCTACACGGAGCGGGAGATCAAGAGACCCAGTACTTC.

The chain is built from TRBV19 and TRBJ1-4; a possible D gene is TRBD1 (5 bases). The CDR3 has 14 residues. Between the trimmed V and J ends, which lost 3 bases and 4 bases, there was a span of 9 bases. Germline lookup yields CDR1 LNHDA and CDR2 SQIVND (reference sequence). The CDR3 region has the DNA TGTGCCAGTAGTATCCAGGGACTTAATGAAAAACTGTTTTTT. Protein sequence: CASSIQGLNEKLFF.

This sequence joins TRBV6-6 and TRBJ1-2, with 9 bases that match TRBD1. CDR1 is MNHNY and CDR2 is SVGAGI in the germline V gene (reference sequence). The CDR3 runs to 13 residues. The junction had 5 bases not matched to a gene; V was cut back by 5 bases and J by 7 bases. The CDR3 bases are TGTGCCAGCAGTGCGGGACAGGGACGTGGCTACACCTTC. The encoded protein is CASSAGQGRGYTF.

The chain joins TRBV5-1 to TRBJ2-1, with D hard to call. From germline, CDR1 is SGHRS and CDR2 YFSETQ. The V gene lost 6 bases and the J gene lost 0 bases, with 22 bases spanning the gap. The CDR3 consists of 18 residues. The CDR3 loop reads CASKIGHLGGSSYNEQFF. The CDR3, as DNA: TGCGCCAGCAAAATCGGTCATCTAGGCGGAAGCTCCTACAATGAGCAGTTCTTC.

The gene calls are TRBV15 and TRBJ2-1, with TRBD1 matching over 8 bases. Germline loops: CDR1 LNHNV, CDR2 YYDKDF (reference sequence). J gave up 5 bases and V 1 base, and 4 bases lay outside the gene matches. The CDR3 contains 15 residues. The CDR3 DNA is TGTGCCACCAGCAGAGTACAGGGGGATAACAATGAGCAGTTCTTC. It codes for CATSRVQGDNNEQFF.

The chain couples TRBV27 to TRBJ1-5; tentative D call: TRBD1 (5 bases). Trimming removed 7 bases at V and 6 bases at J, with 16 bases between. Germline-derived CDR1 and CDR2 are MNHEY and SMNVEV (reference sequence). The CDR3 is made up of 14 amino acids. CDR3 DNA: TGTGCCAGCAAGGCGGGGGATGTTGGTCAGCCCCAGCATTTT. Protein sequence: CASKAGDVGQPQHF.

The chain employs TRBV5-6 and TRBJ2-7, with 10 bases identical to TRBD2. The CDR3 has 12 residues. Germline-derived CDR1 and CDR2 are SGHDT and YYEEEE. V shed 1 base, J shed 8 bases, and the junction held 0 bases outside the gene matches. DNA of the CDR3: TGTGCCAGCAGCTTGACTAGCGGGAAGCAGTACTTC. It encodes CASSLTSGKQYF.